These 8 T cell receptor beta chains were all obtained from the same sample, sequenced in a study of PD-1 blockade in mismatch repair-deficient tumors. Clones were sequenced by immunoSEQ multiplex PCR, and TCRdb holds only the in-frame ones, with some missing. Of approximately 110,000 clones in the sample, about 80% are singletons; the top ten hold less than 5.5%. The source material was peripheral blood, sampled approximately 14 months after starting pembrolizumab. These receptors all come from an adult with mismatch repair-deficient cancer.

The V and J genes are TRBV4-3 and TRBJ2-7; TRBD1 or TRBD2 may be the D gene (5 bases each). Trimming took 0 bases from V and 3 from J, leaving 12 bases between them. CDR1 is LGHNA, CDR2 YSLEER, per germline. The CDR3 is 15 residues long. The CDR3 loop reads CASSQDGAQHYEQYF. CDR3 nucleotides: TGCGCCAGCAGCCAAGACGGGGCGCAACACTACGAGCAGTACTTC.

The CDR3 here is CASSLPGTEETQYF. CDR3 DNA: TGCGCCAGCAGCTTGCCCGGGACAGAAGAGACCCAGTACTTC. The chain combines TRBV5-1 with TRBJ2-5, with 7 bases lining up with TRBD1. This CDR3 contains 14 residues. Germline V gives CDR1 SGHRS, CDR2 YFSETQ. The V segment lost 1 base and the J segment 3 bases; nucleotides outside the gene matches: 3.

This clone was seen just once. V usage is TRBV27 and J usage is TRBJ2-7; D may match TRBD1 or TRBD2 (5 bases each). Germline V gene lookup returns CDR1 MNHEY and CDR2 SMNVEV (reference sequence). Trimming left V 2 bases short and J 4 bases short, with 18 bases between. The CDR3 spans 16 residues. The CDR3 reads CASSLERRDGLYEQYF. CDR3 sequence (DNA): TGTGCCAGCAGTTTAGAGAGACGGGACGGATTATACGAGCAGTACTTC.

J is TRBJ1-1 and V is TRBV5-6; D is undetermined. The length of the CDR3 is 12 residues. CDR1 and CDR2 from the germline V gene are SGHDT and YYEEEE. Deletions cut 7 bases from V and 3 bases from J, with 10 bases between. The CDR3 DNA reads TGTGCCAGCGCCTTTTGGGACACTGAAGCTTTCTTT. Protein sequence: CASAFWDTEAFF. The full variable domain, rest sourced from reference TRBV5-6 and TRBJ1-1, is DAGVTQSPTHLIKTRGQQVTLRCSPKSGHDTVSWYQQALGQGPQFIFQYYEEEERQRGNFPDRFSGHQFPNYSSELNVNALLLGDSALYLCASAFWDTEAFFGQGTRLTVV.

The chain employs TRBV9 and TRBJ2-7; D remains unclear. Germline-derived CDR1 and CDR2 are SGDLS and YYNGEE. Trimming removed 0 bases at V and 2 bases at J, with 12 bases between. This CDR3 has 15 residues. This CDR3 is CASSVGHREAYEQYF. The CDR3 DNA follows: TGTGCCAGCAGCGTAGGGCACCGCGAAGCCTACGAGCAGTACTTC. The whole variable domain, remainder taken from reference TRBV9 and TRBJ2-7, is DSGVTQTPKHLITATGQRVTLRCSPRSGDLSVYWYQQSLDQGLQFLIQYYNGEERAKGNILERFSAQQFPDLHSELNLSSLELGDSALYFCASSVGHREAYEQYFGPGTRLTVT.

This clone was observed at least ten times. The V and J genes are TRBV28 and TRBJ1-1; D gene ambiguous. Deletions cut 5 bases from V and 7 bases from J, with 14 bases between. The CDR3 loop spans 13 amino acids. Germline V gene lookup returns CDR1 MDHEN and CDR2 SYDVKM. CDR3: CASSLSRWGEAFF. For the CDR3, the DNA is TGTGCCAGCAGTCTAAGCCGTTGGGGTGAAGCTTTCTTT.

This chain links TRBV4-3 with TRBJ2-3; 8 positions match TRBD2. Trimming cost V 0 bases and J 1 base; bases outside gene matches: 9. Germline V lookup: CDR1 LGHNA, CDR2 YSLEER. The CDR3 runs to 18 residues. The CDR3 DNA reads as TGCGCCAGCAGCCAAGAAATACAGCGGGAGACGGGCACAGATACGCAGTATTTT. Translation: CASSQEIQRETGTDTQYF.

The chain recombines TRBV5-5 with TRBJ2-2, with TRBD1 as a possible D gene (6 bases). The CDR3 is made up of 15 amino acids. V lost 5 bases, J lost 1 base, and 12 bases lay in between. CDR1 and CDR2 (germline): SGHKS, YYEKEE (reference sequence). CDR3 nucleotide sequence: TGTGCCAGCAGTCCCGGGACAATGAACACCGGGGAGCTGTTTTTT. Translation: CASSPGTMNTGELFF.